The sequence of this TCR beta chain was determined in a study of CD8 T cells in ankylosing spondylitis. Study-level points and caveats: The clones that were linked to disease were reported to be significantly enriched in matched synovial fluid samples from ankylosing spondylitis patients. Reactive arthritis synovial fluid and blood previously showed some of these motif variants. For ankylosing spondylitis blood, a TCR beta motif of 7 to 9 highly homologous variants appeared characteristic.

TCRdb reprocessed the 5' RACE reads via MiXCR and lists one record per CDR3 protein. The sample records roughly 700,000 distinct CDR3 sequences, roughly 19% being singletons. Germline-derived CDR1 and CDR2 are DFQATT and SNEGSKA (reference sequence). V lost 6 bases and J 9 bases, leaving 9 bases between the germline ends. CDR3 length equals 10 residues. This clonotype has at least ten counts. As yet, its antigen is unknown. The TCR was taken from a male donor with ankylosing spondylitis. The chain uses TRBV20-1 and TRBJ2-1; either TRBD1 or TRBD2 may fit D (5 bases each). The material sequenced was blood, either unsorted or a sorted T cell fraction (not recorded which). CDR3 sequence reads: CSAGLAEQFF. In nucleotides, the CDR3 is TGCAGTGCGGGGCTAGCTGAGCAGTTCTTC.